Shown below are 8 T cell receptor beta chains from a single sample sequenced in a study of early T cells in non-severe SARS-CoV-2 infection. TCRdb re-called the 5' RACE reads with MiXCR, one entry per CDR3 protein. The repertoire holds approximately 69,000 distinct CDR3 sequences, about 10% seen once, with less than 6.5% in the top ten. Sequences were obtained from whole blood. The receptors originated from an adult who was a healthcare worker with PCR-confirmed SARS-CoV-2 infection or an uninfected control (not recorded which).

This clonotype occurred a few times. A junction boundary mismatches the germline segment, possibly from a read error. The CDR3, as DNA: TGTGCCAGCAGGGAAGACTCCTACGAGCAGTACTTC. Translating gives CASREDSYEQYF. The chain couples TRBV2 to TRBJ2-7, with no clear D. The CDR3 covers 12 residues. Germline values: CDR1 SNHLY, CDR2 FYNNEI.

As to this clonotype: Sequence at one end of the junction differs from germline and may be a read error. This sequence joins TRBV20-1 and TRBJ2-7; 7 bases are a match to TRBD2. From germline, CDR1 is DFQATT and CDR2 SNEGSKA (reference sequence). The CDR3 contains 13 residues. The CDR3 is CSAKRGSDYKQYF. The CDR3 DNA follows: TGCAGTGCTAAGCGGGGCAGCGACTACAAGCAGTACTTC.

This chain's CDR3 is CASSLERTSAMETQYF. The CDR3 DNA is TGTGCCAGCAGCTTGGAACGGACTAGTGCCATGGAGACCCAGTACTTC. V usage is TRBV5-4 and J usage is TRBJ2-5; 7 bases match TRBD2. V shed 0 bases, J shed 5 bases, and the junction held 10 bases outside the gene matches. CDR3 length equals 16 residues. Germline loops: CDR1 SGHNT, CDR2 YYREEE (reference sequence). Supplemented by reference TRBV5-4 and TRBJ2-5, the full variable domain reads ETGVTQSPTHLIKTRGQQVTLRCSSQSGHNTVSWYQQALGQGPQFIFQYYREEENGRGNFPPRFSGLQFPNYSSELNVNALELDDSALYLCASSLERTSAMETQYFGPGTRLLVL.

This clonotype was counted between two and nine times. The chain combines TRBV21-1 with TRBJ2-7; the D call in the table, TRBD2, was not verified against the DNA. TRBV21-1 is labeled a pseudogene. This CDR3 spans 13 amino acids. Written as DNA, the CDR3 is TGTGCCAGCAGACAGACTAGCGAATACGAGCAGTACTTC. As protein: CASRQTSEYEQYF.

This clonotype was recorded many times. The rearrangement links TRBV10-3 to TRBJ1-3; tentatively, D is TRBD1 (5 bases). This CDR3 contains 16 residues. The V end was cut by 6 bases, the J end by 2 bases, with 17 bases between. The germline gives CDR1 ENHRY, CDR2 SYGVKD. CDR3 sequence reads: CAIRDSGLLAGNTIYF. The CDR3 DNA reads as TGTGCCATCAGGGACTCGGGACTCCTCGCTGGAAACACCATATATTTT.

There are a few counts of this clonotype. CDR3 DNA: TGCGCCAGCAGCTTAGGGGGGGCCTTTTCAGATACGCAGTATTTT. Protein: CASSLGGAFSDTQYF. The V and J genes are TRBV5-1 and TRBJ2-3; TRBD2 might be the D (7 bases). The CDR3 extends over 15 amino acids. Germline lookup yields CDR1 SGHRS and CDR2 YFSETQ. V was cut by 2 bases and J by 4 bases, with 14 bases left in between.

This clonotype has ten or more counts. The gene calls are TRBV6-2 or TRBV6-3 and TRBJ2-7; the D gene is possibly TRBD2 (5 bases). From germline, CDR1 is MNHEY and CDR2 SVGEGT. This CDR3 spans 13 amino acids. V lost 2 bases and J lost 7, with 12 bases in between. The DNA for the CDR3 is TGTGCCAGCAGTTACGTCTTCCCGGGGGAGCAGTACTTC. This translates into CASSYVFPGEQYF.

V and J are TRBV29-1 and TRBJ2-7, with 7 bases lining up with TRBD1. There are 12 residues in the CDR3. Germline lookup yields CDR1 SQVTM and CDR2 ANQGSEA. V shed 6 bases and J 2 bases; nucleotides not matched to a gene: 4. Written as DNA, the CDR3 is TGCAGCGTGGTCGACAGGGCCTACGAGCAGTACTTC. Its protein product is CSVVDRAYEQYF.